Listed here is a single T cell receptor beta chain. Antigen specificity is unknown. This record belongs to a study of T cells after yellow fever vaccination. As for the study in general: Libraries from low-cell-number fractions were prepared with the SMART-Seq v4 Ultra Low Input RNA kit.

CDR1 is SGHRS, CDR2 YFSETQ, per germline. The CDR3 has 16 amino acids. V lost 2 bases, J lost 9 bases, and 14 bases stayed unmatched. Study-level points and caveats: Weaker, the secondary response had a peak occurring faster, on day 5 versus 15.

Template switching with 5'RACE generated the TCR cDNA and added a universal primer site and UMIs. TCRdb fed the 5' RACE reads into MiXCR, producing one record per CDR3 protein. The sample has about 47,000 distinct CDR3 sequences, roughly 7.5% seen once. This sequence joins TRBV5-1 and TRBJ2-1; 7 bases are a match to TRBD1. The origin of this receptor is a man between 18 and 29 years old who received the YFV17D yellow fever vaccine. The source material was CD8+ T cells sorted from PBMCs, sampled roughly 15 days after the first yellow fever vaccination. CDR3 DNA sequence: TGCGCCAGCAGCTTCGACAGGGCCCTTACAGTTAGTGAGCAGTTCTTC. This translates into CASSFDRALTVSEQFF.